Sequencing of this TCR beta chain was carried out in a study of shared clonotypes between healthy human individuals. Study-wide results and limits: The study found lower generation probabilities in non-shared clonotypes than in those shared by all four donors. The rarefaction results pointed to incomplete sorted-subset sequencing despite large depth.

Germline V lookup: CDR1 SGHDN, CDR2 FVKESK. The V end was cut by 0 bases, the J end by 5 bases, with 35 bases between. This CDR3 is 22 amino acids long. In regard to this clone: Its specificity is not known.

In the sorted-subset replicate PCRs, 150 to 200 ng DNA, tens of thousands of T cell genomes, was used. Sequencing used immunoSEQ multiplex PCR; TCRdb keeps in-frame clones, though not all of them. The sample lists roughly 650,000 clones, 97% occurring once. The chain has TRBV14 and TRBJ2-7, with D maybe TRBD1 (5 bases). This sequence was found in a woman aged 25-40 years in good health. The sample consisted of naive CD4+ T cells sorted from blood. Subset noted: CD45RA+ positively selected. The CDR3 sequence is CASSQDYRAWGYQGSYPHEQYF. Written as DNA, the CDR3 is TGTGCCAGCAGCCAAGATTATCGGGCTTGGGGTTATCAGGGATCATATCCCCACGAGCAGTACTTC.